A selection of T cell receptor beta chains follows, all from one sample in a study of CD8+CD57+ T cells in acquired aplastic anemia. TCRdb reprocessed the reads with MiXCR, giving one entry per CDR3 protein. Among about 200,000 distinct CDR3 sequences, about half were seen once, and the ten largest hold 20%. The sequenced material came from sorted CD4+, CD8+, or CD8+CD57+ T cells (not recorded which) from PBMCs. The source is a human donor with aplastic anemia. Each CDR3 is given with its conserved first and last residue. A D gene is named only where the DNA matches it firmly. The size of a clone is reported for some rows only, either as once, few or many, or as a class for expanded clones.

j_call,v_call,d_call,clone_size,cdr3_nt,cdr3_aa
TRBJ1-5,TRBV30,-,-,TGTGCCTGGAGCAGGGGTAGCAATCAGCCCCAGCATTTT,CAWSRGSNQPQHF
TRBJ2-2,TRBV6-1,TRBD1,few,TGTGCCAGCAGTGAAGCCCCACAGGGGGATCGGGGGGAGCTGTTTTTT,CASSEAPQGDRGELFF
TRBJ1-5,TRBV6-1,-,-,TGTGCCAGCAGCCCGAAGGGTAACGATCAGCCCCAGCATTTT,CASSPKGNDQPQHF
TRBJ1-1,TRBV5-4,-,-,TGTGCCAGCAGCCAAGATAACGGAAAGAACACTGAAGCTTTCTTT,CASSQDNGKNTEAFF
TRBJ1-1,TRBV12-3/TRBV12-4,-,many,TGTGCCAGCAGGCCGACAGGTGGGAACACTGAAGCTTTCTTT,CASRPTGGNTEAFF
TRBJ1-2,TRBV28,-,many,TGTGCCAGCAGTTTGGGGACCAGGTATGGCTACACCTTC,CASSLGTRYGYTF
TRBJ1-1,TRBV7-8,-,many,TGTGCCAGCAGCTGGGGCGGGGGGAACACTGAAGCTTTCTTT,CASSWGGGNTEAFF
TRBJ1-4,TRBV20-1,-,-,TGCAGTGCTCAGTTCTGGGGGGGGGAGAAAATTTTACTGGTTTTT,CSAQFWGGEKILLVF
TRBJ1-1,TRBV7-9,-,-,TGTGCCAGCAGGGGCGACGGTGAAGCTTTCTTT,CASRGDGEAFF
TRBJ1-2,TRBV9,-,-,TGTGCCAGCAGCCTAGGACCGGCTAACTATGGCTACACCTTC,CASSLGPANYGYTF
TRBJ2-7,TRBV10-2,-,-,TGCGCCAGCAGTGTAGCGTCGTGGTCCTACGAGCAGTACTTC,CASSVASWSYEQYF
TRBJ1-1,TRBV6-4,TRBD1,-,TGTGCCAGCAGACAACCCGGGACAGGGAGCCTCATGAACACTGAAGCTTTCTTT,CASRQPGTGSLMNTEAFF
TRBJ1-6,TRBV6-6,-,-,TGTGCCAGCAGTTACGACCCTAGCTCCTATAATTCACCCCTCCACTTT,CASSYDPSSYNSPLHF
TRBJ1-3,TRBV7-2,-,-,TGTGCCAGCAGAATGGCCTCTGGAAACACCATATATTTT,CASRMASGNTIYF
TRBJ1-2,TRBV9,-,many,TGTGCCAGCAGCGCCGGACTTTTACTCACCTTC,CASSAGLLLTF
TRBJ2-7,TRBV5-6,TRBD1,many,TGTGCCAGCAGCTTCTTGGGACAGGGTTACGAGCAGTACTTC,CASSFLGQGYEQYF
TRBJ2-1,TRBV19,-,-,TGTGCCAGCAGTGAGCTAAAGGGACTCAATGAGCAGTTCTTC,CASSELKGLNEQFF
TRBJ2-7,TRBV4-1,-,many,TGCGCCAGCAGCCCGGACCCCCAGGACGAGCAGTACTTC,CASSPDPQDEQYF
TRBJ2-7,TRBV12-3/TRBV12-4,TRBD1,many,TGTGCCAGCAGTACGCTTCAGGGGGCAAAGAGCTCCTACGAGCAGTACTTC,CASSTLQGAKSSYEQYF
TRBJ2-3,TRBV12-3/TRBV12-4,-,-,TGTGCCAGCGCCCACCCGACAGGATCAGGGACAGATACGCAGTATTTT,CASAHPTGSGTDTQYF
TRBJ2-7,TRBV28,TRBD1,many,TGTGCCAGCAGTTTAGTGGTGGGACAGCATTTAGAGCAGTACTTC,CASSLVVGQHLEQYF
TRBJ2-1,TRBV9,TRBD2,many,TGTGCCAGCAGCGCCTTTAGCGGGGGCGCAACGTACAATGAGCAGTTCTTC,CASSAFSGGATYNEQFF
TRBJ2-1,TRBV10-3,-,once,TGTGCCATCTCGGGGGGGGACAGGGTTAACAATGAGCAGTTCTTC,CAISGGDRVNNEQFF
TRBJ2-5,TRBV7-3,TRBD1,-,TGTGCCAGCAGCCCCCGGGACAGCCAATTCTTC,CASSPRDSQFF
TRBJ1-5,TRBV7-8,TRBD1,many,TGTGCCAGCAGCCTCCGGGACAGGGAGGGACAGCCCCAGCATTTT,CASSLRDREGQPQHF
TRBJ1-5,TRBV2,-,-,TGTGCTAGAGATCGGGGGACGAGCAATCAGCCCCAGCATTTT,CARDRGTSNQPQHF
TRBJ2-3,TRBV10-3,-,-,TGTGCCGCAAACAGCGGCGCAGATACGCAGTATTTT,CAANSGADTQYF
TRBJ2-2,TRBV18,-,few,TGTGCCAGCTCCCCATTCGCCGGGGAGCTGTTTTTT,CASSPFAGELFF
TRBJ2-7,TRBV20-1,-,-,TGCAGTGCTAGAGTAAGGGTCAACTCCTACGAGCAGTACTTC,CSARVRVNSYEQYF
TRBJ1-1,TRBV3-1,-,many,TGTGCCAGCAGCCTGACGGGCGCGAACACTGAAGCTTTCTTT,CASSLTGANTEAFF
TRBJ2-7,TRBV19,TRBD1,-,TGTGCCACCCAACACAGGGGGCGCGGGCAGTACTTC,CATQHRGRGQYF
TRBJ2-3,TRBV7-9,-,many,TGTGCCAGCATAAGGTTTCCTAGCACAGATACGCAGTATTTT,CASIRFPSTDTQYF
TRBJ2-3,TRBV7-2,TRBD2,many,TGTGCCAGCAGCTTATTTGTAGCGGGGGGCACAGATACGCAGTATTTT,CASSLFVAGGTDTQYF
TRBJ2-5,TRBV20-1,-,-,TGCAGTGCTAGAGAAGGGACATCACAAGAGACCCAGTACTTC,CSAREGTSQETQYF
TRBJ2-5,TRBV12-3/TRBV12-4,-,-,TGTGCCAGCAGGTCGTGGGGGGAGCAAGAGACCCAGTACTTC,CASRSWGEQETQYF
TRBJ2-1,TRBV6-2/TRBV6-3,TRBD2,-,TGTGCCAGCAGCCAGACTAGCGGGGGTTACAATGAGCAGTTCTTC,CASSQTSGGYNEQFF
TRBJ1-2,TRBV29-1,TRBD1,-,TGCAGCGCCGGGACAGCCCCTAACTATGGCTACACCTTC,CSAGTAPNYGYTF
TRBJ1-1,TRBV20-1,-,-,TGCAGTGCCGCGTCGGTGAACACTGAAGCTTTCTTT,CSAASVNTEAFF
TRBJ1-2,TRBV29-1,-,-,TGCAGCGTTGATGAAGGGTCGAGAGGCTACACCTTC,CSVDEGSRGYTF
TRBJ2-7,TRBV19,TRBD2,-,TGTGCCAGTAGTGACCTACGGGGGGGGGAAGAGCAGTACTTC,CASSDLRGGEEQYF
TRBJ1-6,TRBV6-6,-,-,TGTGCCAGCAGTTACTGCCCCAGGGGCCGATCACCCCTCCACTTT,CASSYCPRGRSPLHF
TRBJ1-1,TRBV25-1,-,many,TGTGCCAGCAGTGAATTCACAGGGTATGGTCGAACTGAAGCTTTCTTT,CASSEFTGYGRTEAFF
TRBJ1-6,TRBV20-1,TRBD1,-,TGCAGTGCTAGAGATCAAATGGGACAGGGGGCAAGATCACCCCTCCACTTT,CSARDQMGQGARSPLHF
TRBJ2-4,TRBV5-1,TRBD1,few,TGCGCCAGCAGCCCAGACAGGGAGATAAACATTCAGTACTTC,CASSPDREINIQYF
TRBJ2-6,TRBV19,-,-,TGTGCCAGTAGTCCCGATGGAGGGGCTGGGGCCAACGTCCTGACTTTC,CASSPDGGAGANVLTF
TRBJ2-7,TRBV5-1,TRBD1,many,TGCGCCAGCAGCCACCCTAAGGACAGGGAAGTGTACGAGCAGTACTTC,CASSHPKDREVYEQYF
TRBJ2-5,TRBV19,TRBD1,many,TGTGCCAGTATGGTTGTCGGGACAGGGGTTGGAGAGACCCAGTACTTC,CASMVVGTGVGETQYF
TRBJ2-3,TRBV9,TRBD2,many,TGTGCCAGCAGCCCGGGACTAGCGGGGGACACTAGCACAGATACGCAGTATTTT,CASSPGLAGDTSTDTQYF
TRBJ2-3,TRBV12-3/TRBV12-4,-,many,TGTGCCAGCAGCAGACTCACAGATACGCAGTATTTT,CASSRLTDTQYF
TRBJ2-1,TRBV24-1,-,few,TGTGCCACCAGTGATTTGAATGAGCAGTTCTTC,CATSDLNEQFF